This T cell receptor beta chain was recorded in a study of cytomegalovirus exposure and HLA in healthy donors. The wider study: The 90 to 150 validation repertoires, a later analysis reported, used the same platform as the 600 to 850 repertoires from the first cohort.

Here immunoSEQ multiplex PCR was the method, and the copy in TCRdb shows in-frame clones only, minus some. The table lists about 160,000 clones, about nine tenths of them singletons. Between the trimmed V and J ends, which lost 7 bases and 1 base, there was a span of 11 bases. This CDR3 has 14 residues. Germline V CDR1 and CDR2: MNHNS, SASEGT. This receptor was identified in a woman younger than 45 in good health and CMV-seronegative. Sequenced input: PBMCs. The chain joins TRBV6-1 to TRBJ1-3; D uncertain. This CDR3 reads CASIGRLSGNTIYF. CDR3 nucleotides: TGTGCCAGCATTGGCAGATTATCTGGAAACACCATATATTTT.